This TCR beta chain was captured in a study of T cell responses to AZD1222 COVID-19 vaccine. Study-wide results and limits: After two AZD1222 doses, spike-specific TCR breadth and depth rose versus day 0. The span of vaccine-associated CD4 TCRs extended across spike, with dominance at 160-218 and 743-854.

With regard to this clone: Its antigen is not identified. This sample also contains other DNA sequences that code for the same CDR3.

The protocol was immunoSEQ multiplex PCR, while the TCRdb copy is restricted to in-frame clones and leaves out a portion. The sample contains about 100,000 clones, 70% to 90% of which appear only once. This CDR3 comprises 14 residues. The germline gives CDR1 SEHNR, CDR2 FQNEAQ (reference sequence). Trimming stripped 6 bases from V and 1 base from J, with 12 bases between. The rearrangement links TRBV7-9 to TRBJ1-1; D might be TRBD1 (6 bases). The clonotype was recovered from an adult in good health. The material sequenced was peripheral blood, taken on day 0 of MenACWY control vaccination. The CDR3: CASSLTGANTEAFF. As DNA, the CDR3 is TGTGCCAGCAGTCTGACAGGAGCGAACACTGAAGCTTTCTTT.